Sequencing of this T cell receptor (beta chain) was carried out in a study of blood T cell repertoires in COVID-19. Profiled with immunoSEQ multiplex PCR; TCRdb holds only in-frame clones, not every one. This table holds roughly 120,000 clones, over 85% found once. The CDR3 length is 16 residues. V dropped 1 base and J dropped 2; count of bases not matched to a gene: 7. The germline V gene encodes CDR1 SEHNR and CDR2 FQNEAQ (reference sequence). The J gene is TRBJ2-7, the V gene TRBV7-9; 8 positions match TRBD1. The sequence was obtained from a man aged 55 to 70 with COVID-19, enrolled during active disease. Material for sequencing was peripheral blood. CDR3 coding DNA: TGTGCCAGCAGCTTAGGGTCGGGACAGGTCCCCTACGAGCAGTACTTC. As protein: CASSLGSGQVPYEQYF. Complete variable domain (other parts from reference TRBV7-9 and TRBJ2-7): DTGVSQNPRHKITKRGQNVTFRCDPISEHNRLYWYRQTLGQGPEFLTYFQNEAQLEKSRLLSDRFSAERPKGSFSTLEIQRTEQGDSAMYLCASSLGSGQVPYEQYFGPGTRLTVT.